This record covers a single T cell receptor beta chain. Its antigen is not known. This specimen belongs to a study of OX40 agonist ivuxolimab in advanced cancers. General study results and limits: At 0.1-3.0 mg/kg, partial responders had clonal expansion among the lowest observed.

Germline V CDR1 and CDR2: MDHEN, SYDVKM. V was pared by 4 bases and J by 4 bases, with 3 bases of the junction left unmatched. This CDR3 region has 14 residues. This table comes from immunoSEQ multiplex PCR, and its TCRdb copy is limited to in-frame clones, with some not included. The sample carries about 64,000 clones, roughly 81% recorded once. The sequenced sample was CD4+ or CD8+ T cells sorted from blood, obtained in a trial of the OX40 agonist ivuxolimab. The chain carries TRBV28 and TRBJ2-2; 7 bases align to TRBD2. The source of this sequence is an adult with an advanced solid tumor such as melanoma, head and neck, liver or kidney cancer. CDR3: CASSWGGSTGELFF. CDR3 DNA: TGTGCCAGCAGTTGGGGAGGGTCCACCGGGGAGCTGTTTTTT. Full variable domain (remainder filled in from reference TRBV28 and TRBJ2-2): DVKVTQSSRYLVKRTGEKVFLECVQDMDHENMFWYRQDPGLGLRLIYFSYDVKMKEKGDIPEGYSVSREKKERFSLILESASTNQTSMYLCASSWGGSTGELFFGEGSRLTVL.